This record concerns one TCR beta chain sequence. Which antigen it targets is not known. No much larger clone is present one base from it, and per-base qualities are unavailable. The receptor library was made with 5' RACE. The instrument given in TCRdb is Illumina HiSeq 2500. The second PCR ran for roughly 7 to 12 cycles and used a J-beta primer mix along with a sample-barcoded 5' primer. Each TCR beta cDNA molecule received a unique molecular identifier from a template-switch 5' adaptor carrying 12 random nucleotides. Each sample yielded at least 3 million CDR3-containing paired-end reads. First-strand cDNA was synthesized from all RNA with the Mint cDNA synthesis kit, primed by a TRBC-specific oligonucleotide. Following uracil-DNA glycosylase treatment, all cDNA underwent a first 18-cycle PCR with the universal primers M1SS and BC2_uni_R. In the paper's pipeline: Normalization of each sample was performed by random selection of 1 million high-quality reads, each carrying a distinct molecular identifier. Reads with shared molecular identifiers were discarded instead of being binned into consensus sequences. MiTCR, run with a Q25 quality threshold and the strictest error-elimination algorithm, handled CDR3 identification, clonotype clustering and error correction. A nonparametric unseen species model using Euler transformation provided a lower-bound estimate of total TCR beta diversity. The raw public data were reprocessed by TCRdb itself: fastp quality trimming at Q25, MiXCR clonotype calling, in-frame beta chains only. Duplicate CDR3 protein sequences are folded into a single record with the most common DNA and genes. TCRdb's processing, not the study's, gives the V and J calls here. Recorded for this sample are some 1.5 million distinct CDR3 sequences; 28% of them occurred a single time. 7.7% of the sample belongs to the ten largest clones.

The 35 to 40 donors, aged roughly 6 to 100 years, were systemically healthy Caucasian individuals from Russia. Each donor gave 8.5 to 10 milliliters of peripheral blood, collected into EDTA-treated Vacutainer tubes. Ficoll-Paque density-gradient centrifugation was used to isolate PBMCs, with at least 7 million per sample. Trizol reagent was used to extract total RNA from the PBMCs, yielding at least 6 micrograms per sample. Naive CD45RAhigh/CD27high T cell percentages were measured by flow cytometry on a PBMC aliquot from every donor. The CDR3 goes from the cysteine to the phenylalanine over 15 residues. Left in the record is the CDR3 DNA by itself, 45 bases read in frame from the first base. Looking up the germline V gene yields CDR1 KGHSH and CDR2 LQKENI. V is pared back by 3 bases and J by 5 bases, with 14 bases lying between the germline termini. These data come from a study of blood T cells in healthy people across ages (dated by TCRdb to the mid-2010s). About the full investigation: Template switching captured roughly one uniquely barcoded TCR beta cDNA molecule per two T cells in model experiments. To track age-related changes in TCR beta repertoire diversity, the study relied on deep sequencing normalized with unique cDNA molecular identifiers. The donors were divided into four age groups: young (average 16 years), middle-aged (about 39), aged (around 67) and long-lived (about 84). To avoid experimental bias, donors of different ages were spread randomly across the sequencing lanes. The study analyzed two additional independent replicas of 1 million unique cDNA reads from the same blood draw for two donors, one aged 18 to 30 and one aged 80 or older.

General study outcomes and caveats: Bulk unsorted PBMC profiling prevented conclusive comparison of naive and antigen-experienced compartments. Observed TCR beta diversity per million T cells fell roughly linearly with age, and a significant reduction was already apparent by age around 44. Estimates of total diversity based on one million sequenced T cells were considered lower bounds and underestimates. There was a strong correlation between observed TCR beta diversity and the percentage of naive T cells measured by flow cytometry. Because the CMV infection status of the donors was unknown, age-related changes in expanded clonotypes may potentially have been confounded. The long-lived group showed more naive CD4+ T cells, fewer expanded clones and increased TCR diversity than the aged group, suggesting age selection.

The sequence was collected from a woman aged 30 to 39 in good health. Sequenced: blood. The rearrangement combines TRBV18 with TRBJ2-1, and possibly TRBD2, on 5 matching bases. The CDR3 region has the sequence CASSPTNLGNNEQFF. The DNA sequence is given as TGTGCCAGCTCACCGACAAATCTCGGGAACAATGAGCAGTTCTTC.